This T cell receptor beta chain was recorded in a study of PD-L1 blockade in urothelial cancer. As for the study in general: Patients' atezolizumab regimen, 1,200 mg intravenously every 3 weeks, began around 2014. Males with bladder-origin urothelial cancer made up about 85% of the roughly 29 patients. Investigators checked blood 3 weeks (second dose) and 6 weeks after treatment start.

Overall study results and limits: Tumor-associated clones in blood expanded more at 3 weeks in durable-benefit patients.

Profiled with immunoSEQ multiplex PCR; TCRdb holds only in-frame clones, not every one. Here the sample spans 85,000 to 95,000 clones, about 89% being singletons. Time point given: pretreatment peripheral blood. Unmatched junction bases numbered 2, after V lost 7 bases and J lost 6 bases. This CDR3 comprises 12 residues. Germline V lookup: CDR1 MNHNS, CDR2 SASEGT. In its sample, this clone was seen once. Its antigen is as yet unknown. Specimen: PBMCs, collected around atezolizumab (anti-PD-L1) treatment. This receptor was identified in a woman older than 75 with urothelial cancer. V is TRBV6-1 and J is TRBJ2-1; 8 bases agree with TRBD1. In nucleotides, the CDR3 is TGTGCCAGCAAAACAGGGGGCAATGAGCAGTTCTTC. This codes for CASKTGGNEQFF.